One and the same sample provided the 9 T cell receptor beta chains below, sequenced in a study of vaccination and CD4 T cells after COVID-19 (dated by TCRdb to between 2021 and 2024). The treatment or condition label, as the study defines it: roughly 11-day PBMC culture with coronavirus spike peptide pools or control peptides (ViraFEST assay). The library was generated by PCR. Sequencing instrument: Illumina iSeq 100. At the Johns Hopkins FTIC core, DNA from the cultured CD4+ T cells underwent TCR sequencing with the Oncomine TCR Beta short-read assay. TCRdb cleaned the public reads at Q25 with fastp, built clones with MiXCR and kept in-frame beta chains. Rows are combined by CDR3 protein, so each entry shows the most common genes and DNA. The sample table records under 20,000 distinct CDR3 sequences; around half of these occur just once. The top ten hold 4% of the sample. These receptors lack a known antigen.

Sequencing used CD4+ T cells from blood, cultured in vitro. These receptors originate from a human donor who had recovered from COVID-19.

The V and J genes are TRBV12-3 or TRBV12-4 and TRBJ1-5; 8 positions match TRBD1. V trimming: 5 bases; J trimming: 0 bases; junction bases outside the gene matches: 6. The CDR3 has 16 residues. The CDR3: CASSAQTGASNQPQHF. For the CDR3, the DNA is TGTGCCAGCAGTGCCCAGACAGGGGCTAGCAATCAGCCCCAGCATTTT.

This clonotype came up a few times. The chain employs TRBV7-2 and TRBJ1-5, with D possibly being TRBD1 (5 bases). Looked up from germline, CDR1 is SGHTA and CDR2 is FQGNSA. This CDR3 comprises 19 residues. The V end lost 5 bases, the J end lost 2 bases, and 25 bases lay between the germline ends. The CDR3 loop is CASSGFRGILGQGNQPQHF. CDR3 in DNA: TGTGCCAGCAGCGGATTTAGGGGTATATTGGGCCAGGGCAATCAGCCCCAGCATTTT. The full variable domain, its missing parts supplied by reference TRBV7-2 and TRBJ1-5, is GAGVSQSPSNKVTEKGKDVELRCDPISGHTALYWYRQSLGQGLEFLIYFQGNSAPDKSGLPSDRFSAERTGGSVSTLTIQRTQQEDSAVYLCASSGFRGILGQGNQPQHFGDGTRLSIL.

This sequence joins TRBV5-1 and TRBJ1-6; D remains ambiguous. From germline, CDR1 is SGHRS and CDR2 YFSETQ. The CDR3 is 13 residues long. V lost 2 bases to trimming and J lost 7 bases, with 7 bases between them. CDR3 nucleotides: TGCGCCAGCAGCTTTAACCTCAATTCACCCCTCCACTTT. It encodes CASSFNLNSPLHF. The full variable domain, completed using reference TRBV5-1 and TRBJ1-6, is KAGVTQTPRYLIKTRGQQVTLSCSPISGHRSVSWYQQTPGQGLQFLFEYFSETQRNKGNFPGRFSGRQFSNSRSEMNVSTLELGDSALYLCASSFNLNSPLHFGNGTRLTVT.

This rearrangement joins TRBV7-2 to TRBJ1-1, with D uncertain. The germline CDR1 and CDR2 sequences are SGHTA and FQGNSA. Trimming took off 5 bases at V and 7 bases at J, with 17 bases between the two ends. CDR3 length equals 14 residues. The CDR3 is CASSPITTKGEAFF. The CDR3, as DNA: TGTGCCAGCAGCCCCATAACCACGAAAGGTGAAGCTTTCTTT.

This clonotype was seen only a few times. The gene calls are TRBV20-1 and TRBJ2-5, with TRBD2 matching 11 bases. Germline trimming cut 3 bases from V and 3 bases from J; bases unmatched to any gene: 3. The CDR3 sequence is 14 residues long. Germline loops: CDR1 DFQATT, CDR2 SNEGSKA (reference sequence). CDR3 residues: CSASPGLAEETQYF. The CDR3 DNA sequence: TGCAGTGCTAGCCCGGGACTAGCGGAAGAGACCCAGTACTTC.

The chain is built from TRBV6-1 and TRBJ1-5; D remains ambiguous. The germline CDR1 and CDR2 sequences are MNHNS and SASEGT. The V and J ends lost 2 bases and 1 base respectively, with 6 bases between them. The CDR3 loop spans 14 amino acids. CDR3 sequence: CASSETWSNQPQHF. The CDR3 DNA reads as TGTGCCAGCAGTGAAACGTGGAGCAATCAGCCCCAGCATTTT.

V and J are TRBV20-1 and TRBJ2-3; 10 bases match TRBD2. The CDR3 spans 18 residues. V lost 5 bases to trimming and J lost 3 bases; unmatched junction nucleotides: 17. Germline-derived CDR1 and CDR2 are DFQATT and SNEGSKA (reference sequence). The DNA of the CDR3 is TGCAGTGCTCCGCCTCCCGGACTAGCGGATTGGTGGACAGATACGCAGTATTTT. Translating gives CSAPPPGLADWWTDTQYF.

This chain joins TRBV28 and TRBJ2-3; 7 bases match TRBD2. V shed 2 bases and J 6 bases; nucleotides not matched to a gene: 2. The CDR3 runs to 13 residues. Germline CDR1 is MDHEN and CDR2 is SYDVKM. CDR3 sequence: CASSLNSGDTQYF. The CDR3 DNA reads TGTGCCAGCAGTTTAAATAGCGGGGATACGCAGTATTTT.

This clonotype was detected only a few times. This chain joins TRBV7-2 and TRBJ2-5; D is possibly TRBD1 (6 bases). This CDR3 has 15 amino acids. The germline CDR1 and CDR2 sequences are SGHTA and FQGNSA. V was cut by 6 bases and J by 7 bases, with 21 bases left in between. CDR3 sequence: CASSSITQGQGTQYF. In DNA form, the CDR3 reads TGTGCCAGCAGTTCTATTACGCAGGGGCAGGGGACCCAGTACTTC.